This T cell receptor beta chain was captured by sequencing in a study of cytomegalovirus exposure and HLA in healthy donors. This PCR relied on a set of 60 Vbeta primers and 13 Jbeta primers. Produced via immunoSEQ multiplex PCR; TCRdb's table is partial and in-frame only. The table lists about 72,000 clones, around 82% of them singletons. This clone has only a few counts. This CDR3 is 14 amino acids long. Germline-derived CDR1 and CDR2 are SNHLY and FYNNEI. Trimming took 11 bases from V and 2 from J; bases not matched to a gene: 9. The chain links TRBV2 to TRBJ2-3; 8 nucleotides agree with TRBD1. Sample: PBMCs. The TCR was taken from a man aged 18 to 30 in good health and CMV-seronegative. CDR3 region: CAFTAGQVTDTQYF. Here the CDR3 DNA reads TGTGCCTTTACGGCGGGACAGGTCACAGATACGCAGTATTTT.